The clone carrying this T cell receptor (beta chain) has a count of ten or more. What it binds is unknown. This entry comes from a study of identical twins. Whole-study findings and limits: Conclusions were based on cross-sectional statistical analysis, without following the same donors. Whereas memory repertoires showed no such difference, abundant cord blood beta clonotypes carried fewer insertions.

Every sampled donor was Caucasian and healthy. TCRdb processed the 5' RACE reads anew with MiXCR; each CDR3 protein has one entry. The table has about 200,000 distinct CDR3 sequences, 10% to 13% seen once; the top ten hold more than 8%. Trimming shortened V by 4 bases and J by 6 bases, and 19 bases separated the two germline ends. Germline V gene data show CDR1 as DFQATT and CDR2 as SNEGSKA (reference sequence). The CDR3 runs to 15 residues. The sequenced material came from memory T cells sorted from blood. The source is a middle-aged man in good health. The chain uses TRBV20-1 and TRBJ2-1; D is uncertain. In DNA, the CDR3 is TGCAGTGCTACTTTTCCGCGGCTGGTCGGCAATGAGCAGTTCTTC. Protein: CSATFPRLVGNEQFF.